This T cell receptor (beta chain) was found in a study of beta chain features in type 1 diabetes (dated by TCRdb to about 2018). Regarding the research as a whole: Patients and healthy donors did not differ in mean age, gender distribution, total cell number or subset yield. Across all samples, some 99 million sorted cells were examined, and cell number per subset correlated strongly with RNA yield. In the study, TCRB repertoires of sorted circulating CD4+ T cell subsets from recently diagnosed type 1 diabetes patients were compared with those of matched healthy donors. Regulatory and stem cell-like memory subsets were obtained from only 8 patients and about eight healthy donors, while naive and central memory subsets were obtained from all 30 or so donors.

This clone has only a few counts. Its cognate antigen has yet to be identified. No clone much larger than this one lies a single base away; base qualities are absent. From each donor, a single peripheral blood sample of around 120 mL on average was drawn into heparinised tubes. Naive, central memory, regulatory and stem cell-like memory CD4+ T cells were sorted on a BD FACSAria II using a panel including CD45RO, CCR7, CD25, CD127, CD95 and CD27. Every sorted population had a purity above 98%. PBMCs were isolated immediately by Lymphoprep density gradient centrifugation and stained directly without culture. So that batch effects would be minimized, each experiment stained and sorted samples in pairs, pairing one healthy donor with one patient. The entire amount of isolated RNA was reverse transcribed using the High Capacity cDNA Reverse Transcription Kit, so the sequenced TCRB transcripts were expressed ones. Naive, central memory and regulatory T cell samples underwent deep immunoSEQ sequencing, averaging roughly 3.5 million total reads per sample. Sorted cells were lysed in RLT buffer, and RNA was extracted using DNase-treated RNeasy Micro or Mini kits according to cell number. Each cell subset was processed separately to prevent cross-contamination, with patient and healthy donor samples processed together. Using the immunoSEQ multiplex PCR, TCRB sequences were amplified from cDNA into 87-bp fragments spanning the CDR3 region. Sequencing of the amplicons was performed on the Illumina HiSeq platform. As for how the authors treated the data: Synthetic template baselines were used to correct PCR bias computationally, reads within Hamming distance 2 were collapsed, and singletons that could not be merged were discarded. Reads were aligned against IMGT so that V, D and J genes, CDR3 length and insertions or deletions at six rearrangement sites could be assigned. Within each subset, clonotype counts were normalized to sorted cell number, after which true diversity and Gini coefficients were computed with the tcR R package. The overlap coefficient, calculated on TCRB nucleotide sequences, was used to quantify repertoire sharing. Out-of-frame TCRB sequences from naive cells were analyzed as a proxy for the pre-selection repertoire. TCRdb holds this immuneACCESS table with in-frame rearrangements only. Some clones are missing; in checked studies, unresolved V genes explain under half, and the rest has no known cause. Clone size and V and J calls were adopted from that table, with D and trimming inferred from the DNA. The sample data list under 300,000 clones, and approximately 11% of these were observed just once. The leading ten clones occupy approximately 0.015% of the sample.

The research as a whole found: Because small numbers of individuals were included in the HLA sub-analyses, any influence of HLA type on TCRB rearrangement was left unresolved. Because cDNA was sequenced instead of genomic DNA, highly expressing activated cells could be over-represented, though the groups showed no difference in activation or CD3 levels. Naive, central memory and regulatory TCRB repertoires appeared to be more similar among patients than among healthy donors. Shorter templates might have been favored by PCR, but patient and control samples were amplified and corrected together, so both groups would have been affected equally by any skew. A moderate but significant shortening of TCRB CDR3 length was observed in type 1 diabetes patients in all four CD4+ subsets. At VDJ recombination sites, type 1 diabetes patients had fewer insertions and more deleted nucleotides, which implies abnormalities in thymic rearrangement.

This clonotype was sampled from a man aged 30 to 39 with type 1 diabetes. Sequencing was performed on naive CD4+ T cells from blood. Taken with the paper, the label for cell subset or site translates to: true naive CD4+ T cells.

The CDR3 region has the sequence CASSSGGGTETQYF. The nucleotide sequence is given as TGTGCCAGCAGCTCCGGCGGGGGGACAGAGACCCAGTACTTC. This chain joins TRBV9 to TRBJ2-5; TRBD2 fits 8 bases in the junction. CDR1 and CDR2 are drawn from the germline V gene: SGDLS, YYNGEE. The CDR3 has 14 amino acids, counting the end cysteine and phenylalanine. Of all the DNA, just the CDR3 is kept, 42 bases in frame from base 1. The junction shows trimming of 4 bases on V and 4 bases on J, and the gene matches do not reach 6 bases of it.